A selection of T cell receptor beta chains follows, all from one sample in a study of cytomegalovirus exposure and HLA in healthy donors. The table came from immunoSEQ multiplex PCR; TCRdb's copy has only in-frame clones and leaves some out. The sample gives around 200,000 clones, approximately 85% of which show up once; around 2.3% is in the top ten. Sequenced: PBMCs. Receptors originate from a woman between 50 and 59 years old in good health and CMV-seronegative. Both conserved end residues are part of each CDR3. The D gene is left open where the match is weak. The size field is filled for only some rows; it gives once, few, many or a size class.

length	size	D	V	J	DNA	CDR3
17	.	TRBD2	TRBV19	TRBJ2-1	TGTGCCAGTAGTCAGAGTAGGGGACTAGCGCGATTCAATGAGCAGTTCTTC	CASSQSRGLARFNEQFF
16	.	TRBD1	TRBV6-5	TRBJ1-2	TGTGCCAGCAGTTACTCGAGGGCAGGGGGCGACTATGGCTACACCTTC	CASSYSRAGGDYGYTF
14	.	TRBD1	TRBV2	TRBJ1-2	TGTGCCAGCAGTGCGGGACAGGGGGTCTATGGCTACACCTTC	CASSAGQGVYGYTF
15	.	.	TRBV6-1	TRBJ2-5	TGTGCCAGCAGTATGGACTTGCTCGTAGTTGGGACCCAGTACTTC	CASSMDLLVVGTQYF
14	.	TRBD2	TRBV30	TRBJ2-3	TGTGCCTGGAGAAGCGGGAGGGTCCCAGATACGCAGTATTTT	CAWRSGRVPDTQYF
14	few	TRBD2	TRBV28	TRBJ2-3	TGTGCCAGCAGTTCGGGACTAGCGGGACATACGCAGTATTTT	CASSSGLAGHTQYF
15	medium-sized	TRBD1	TRBV18	TRBJ1-5	TGTGCCAGCTCACTTAGACAGGGGTTCAACCAGCCCCAGCATTTT	CASSLRQGFNQPQHF
20	.	TRBD2	TRBV4-1	TRBJ2-1	TGCGCCAGCAGCCATACCCAACTAGCGGGAGAAGGGAGGACCTACAATGAGCAGTTCTTC	CASSHTQLAGEGRTYNEQFF
18	.	TRBD2	TRBV5-1	TRBJ2-3	TGCGCCAGCAGCCTCCCGCCGGGATCTAGCGGGAGGCCAGATACGCAGTATTTT	CASSLPPGSSGRPDTQYF
15	.	TRBD2	TRBV5-4	TRBJ2-1	TGTGCCAGCAGCCTCGGACTAGCGGGAGGCAATGAGCAGTTCTTC	CASSLGLAGGNEQFF
16	.	TRBD1	TRBV6-1	TRBJ2-3	TGTGCCAGCAGTGGATCCGGGACAGGGGGCTCATATACGCAGTATTTT	CASSGSGTGGSYTQYF
15	.	TRBD1	TRBV28	TRBJ1-4	TGTGCCAGCAACGTGGGGGGACAGGGTGTAGGAAAACTGTTTTTT	CASNVGGQGVGKLFF
14	.	TRBD2	TRBV9	TRBJ2-3	TGTGCCAGCAGCCCATGGGGGGGGACAGATACGCAGTATTTT	CASSPWGGTDTQYF
16	.	TRBD1	TRBV19	TRBJ2-7	TGTGCCAGTAGTGTAACACCCGGGACAGTACCCTACGAGCAGTACTTC	CASSVTPGTVPYEQYF
16	.	TRBD1	TRBV27	TRBJ2-2	TGTGCCGCCCAACCGCTGGACAGGCGGTACACCGGGGAGCTGTTTTTT	CAAQPLDRRYTGELFF
14	.	.	TRBV11-2	TRBJ1-6	TGTGCCAGCACCTTGGGGCGTAGTAATTCACCCCTCCACTTT	CASTLGRSNSPLHF
14	.	.	TRBV28	TRBJ2-1	TGTGCCAGCAGTTCGTGGGGCGAAGGCAATGAGCAGTTCTTC	CASSSWGEGNEQFF
15	once	TRBD2	TRBV7-9	TRBJ2-7	TGTGCCAGCAGCCCCCAGGGTAGCGGGAGTTACGAGCAGTACTTC	CASSPQGSGSYEQYF
15	.	TRBD1	TRBV4-1	TRBJ1-3	TGCGCCAGCAGCCAACAGACAGGGACTGGAAACACCATATATTTT	CASSQQTGTGNTIYF
18	.	TRBD2	TRBV11-2	TRBJ2-3	TGTGCCAGCAGCTTAGGTAGTCTAGCGGTTTTCTCCACAGATACGCAGTATTTT	CASSLGSLAVFSTDTQYF
15	.	TRBD1	TRBV11-2	TRBJ1-4	TGTGCCAGCAGCCCAAACCGGGACAGGGTTGAAAAACTGTTTTTT	CASSPNRDRVEKLFF
13	.	.	TRBV10-3	TRBJ2-7	TGTGCCATCGGGACTTTGAGCTCCTACGAGCAGTACTTC	CAIGTLSSYEQYF
14	once	.	TRBV27	TRBJ2-7	TGTGCCAGCAGCCGCCGGGACACTAACTACGAGCAGTACTTC	CASSRRDTNYEQYF
16	.	TRBD2	TRBV27	TRBJ2-7	TGTGCCAGCAGTTTATCGACTCGGCTAGCGGGAGCGGAGCAGTACTTC	CASSLSTRLAGAEQYF
14	.	.	TRBV5-1	TRBJ1-1	TGCGCCAGCAGCGTGGCAGGGCTGAACACTGAAGCTTTCTTT	CASSVAGLNTEAFF
15	.	.	TRBV6-6	TRBJ1-1	TGTGCCAGCAGCTATACCCGGACAGAAAAATTTGAAGCTTTCTTT	CASSYTRTEKFEAFF
14	.	.	TRBV6-1	TRBJ1-4	TGTGCCAGCACCCCTACAGGGATTCTTGAAAAACTGTTTTTT	CASTPTGILEKLFF
15	.	TRBD2	TRBV5-4	TRBJ2-7	TGTGCCAGCAGCCGTAGCGGGAGAAGCTCCTACGAGCAGTACTTC	CASSRSGRSSYEQYF
16	.	.	TRBV7-2	TRBJ1-5	TGTGCCAGCAGCTTAGGGGTGGCAGGGGGCAATCAGCCCCAGCATTTT	CASSLGVAGGNQPQHF
16	.	.	TRBV5-1	TRBJ2-6	TGCGCCAGCAGCTACAGACAGGCATCTGGGGCCAACGTCCCGACTTTC	CASSYRQASGANVPTF
16	.	TRBD2	TRBV5-1	TRBJ2-7	TGCGCCAGCAAAAGCGGGACTAGCGGGGCTTCCTACGAGCAGTACTTC	CASKSGTSGASYEQYF
16	.	TRBD2	TRBV13	TRBJ2-5	TGTGCCAGCAGCTCTGGGGGGGAGGGCCCCCAAGAGACCCAGTACTTC	CASSSGGEGPQETQYF
14	.	.	TRBV6-4	TRBJ2-2	TGTGCCAGCAGTCGCGACAGAAACACCGGGGAGCTGTTTTTT	CASSRDRNTGELFF
13	.	TRBD1	TRBV6-5	TRBJ1-1	TGTGCCAGCTCGCGGGACAGGAACACTGAAGCTTTCTTT	CASSRDRNTEAFF
13	.	.	TRBV9	TRBJ2-7	TGTGCCAGCAGCGGTTACAGGGACTACGAGCAGTACTTC	CASSGYRDYEQYF
15	.	TRBD1	TRBV27	TRBJ2-7	TGTGCCAGCAGTTTATTTGGACAGGGAAGGTACGAGCAGTACTTC	CASSLFGQGRYEQYF
15	.	TRBD1	TRBV28	TRBJ1-4	TGTGCCAGCAGTCCGCCGGGACAGGGGATAGAAAAACTGTTTTTT	CASSPPGQGIEKLFF
15	.	TRBD2	TRBV5-1	TRBJ2-1	TGCGCCAGCAGCCTCCCTTCGGGGGAGGGCGGCGGGCAGTTCTTC	CASSLPSGEGGGQFF
12	.	.	TRBV6-1	TRBJ2-2	TGTGCCAGCAGTGATTTCGTCGGGGAGCTGTTTTTT	CASSDFVGELFF
13	.	.	TRBV13	TRBJ2-1	TGTGCCAGCAGCTCCGGGGGATACAATGAGCAGTTCTTC	CASSSGGYNEQFF
15	.	.	TRBV4-1	TRBJ1-3	TGCGCCAGCAGCCAAGAACCGGGATCTGGAAACACCATATATTTT	CASSQEPGSGNTIYF
13	.	.	TRBV9	TRBJ2-1	TGTGCCAGCAGCGTAGAGCCCCCCCATGAGCAGTTCTTC	CASSVEPPHEQFF
13	.	.	TRBV2	TRBJ1-5	TGTGCCAGCGGGGAGGGAATCAATCAGCCCCAGCATTTT	CASGEGINQPQHF
16	.	.	TRBV15	TRBJ2-7	TGTGCCACCAGCAGAGACGACCTTGGGGGGACCTACGAGCAGTACTTC	CATSRDDLGGTYEQYF
16	.	.	TRBV7-9	TRBJ1-1	TGTTCCAGCAATAACTTTGCCAGGGATACGAACACTGAAGCTTTCTTT	CSSNNFARDTNTEAFF
15	.	TRBD2	TRBV5-6	TRBJ2-7	TGTGCCAGCAGCTACCCGGGACTAGCGGCATACGAGCAGTACTTC	CASSYPGLAAYEQYF
12	.	.	TRBV18	TRBJ1-5	TGTGCCAGCTCACTCCTCTCGGGGCCCCAGCATTTT	CASSLLSGPQHF
19	.	.	TRBV28	TRBJ2-4	TGTGCCAGCAGTTTAATGGCCAAGACAGGAGTTTTAGCCAAAAACATTCAGTACTTC	CASSLMAKTGVLAKNIQYF